This is a list of T cell receptor beta chains from one sample in a study of blood T cells in healthy people across ages. TCRdb analysed the 5' RACE reads with MiXCR anew, one entry per CDR3 protein. Of about 1.6 million distinct CDR3 sequences in the sample, around 35% were seen once. Sequenced sample: blood. The origin of the receptors is a woman aged 30 to 39 in good health. Each CDR3 is given with its conserved first and last residue. The D gene is left open where the match is weak. Size is stated for part of the rows, as once, few or many counts, or as a class when the clone is expanded.

v_call: TRBV4-1
clone_size: few
j_call: TRBJ2-7
d_call: .
cdr3_nt: TGCGCCAGCAGCCCCCCGGGGGTCGGGATTTACGAGCAGTACTTC
cdr3_aa: CASSPPGVGIYEQYF

v_call: TRBV7-8
clone_size: .
j_call: TRBJ1-4
d_call: TRBD1
cdr3_nt: TGTGCCAGCAGCTTAGTGGGGGACAGGGATGAAAAACTGTTTTTT
cdr3_aa: CASSLVGDRDEKLFF

v_call: TRBV10-3
clone_size: .
j_call: TRBJ2-2
d_call: .
cdr3_nt: TGTGCCATCAGCCCGGAACCCACCGGGGAGCTGTTTTTT
cdr3_aa: CAISPEPTGELFF

v_call: TRBV13
clone_size: .
j_call: TRBJ2-7
d_call: TRBD2
cdr3_nt: TGTGCCAGCAGCCAAAGCCTAGCGGGAGAGTCCTACGAGCAGTACTTC
cdr3_aa: CASSQSLAGESYEQYF

v_call: TRBV20-1
clone_size: .
j_call: TRBJ1-2
d_call: .
cdr3_nt: TGCAGTGCTACGACCACAGGGCCGGTGAGGGGCTACACCTTC
cdr3_aa: CSATTTGPVRGYTF

v_call: TRBV18
clone_size: .
j_call: TRBJ2-1
d_call: TRBD2
cdr3_nt: TGTGCCAGCTCACCACCGGGGTCCGGGACTAACTACAATGAGCAGTTCTTC
cdr3_aa: CASSPPGSGTNYNEQFF

v_call: TRBV27
clone_size: .
j_call: TRBJ2-3
d_call: TRBD2
cdr3_nt: TGTGCCAGCAGTCCCCGTACCGGGACTAGCGGGAGAGGGGGGGAAGATACGCAGTATTTT
cdr3_aa: CASSPRTGTSGRGGEDTQYF

v_call: TRBV28
clone_size: .
j_call: TRBJ2-7
d_call: TRBD2
cdr3_nt: TGTGCCAGCACTCCGCGGGCGGGAGGACTCGAGCAGTACTTC
cdr3_aa: CASTPRAGGLEQYF

v_call: TRBV7-9
clone_size: many
j_call: TRBJ2-1
d_call: TRBD2
cdr3_nt: TGTGCCAGCAGCTTTCGGACTAGCGGGAGGAATGAGCAGTTCTTC
cdr3_aa: CASSFRTSGRNEQFF

v_call: TRBV5-1
clone_size: few
j_call: TRBJ2-3
d_call: .
cdr3_nt: TGCGCCAGCAAGGACAGCGGGGATTCCACAGATACGCAGTATTTT
cdr3_aa: CASKDSGDSTDTQYF

v_call: TRBV5-1
clone_size: .
j_call: TRBJ1-4
d_call: .
cdr3_nt: TGCGCCAGCAGTATAGATGAAAAACTGTTTTTT
cdr3_aa: CASSIDEKLFF

v_call: TRBV9
clone_size: .
j_call: TRBJ2-3
d_call: .
cdr3_nt: TGTGCCAGCAGCGTGGGCAGGGTATCAGATACGCAGTATTTT
cdr3_aa: CASSVGRVSDTQYF

v_call: TRBV27
clone_size: few
j_call: TRBJ2-1
d_call: TRBD1
cdr3_nt: TGTGCCAGCAGTTGGGGACAGGGGTGGAATGAGCAGTTCTTC
cdr3_aa: CASSWGQGWNEQFF

v_call: TRBV6-1
clone_size: .
j_call: TRBJ1-6
d_call: TRBD1
cdr3_nt: TGTGCCAGCAGTCCTGTGACAGGGGCACCCCTCCACTTT
cdr3_aa: CASSPVTGAPLHF

v_call: TRBV30
clone_size: few
j_call: TRBJ2-7
d_call: TRBD1
cdr3_nt: TGTGCCTGGAGGGACATACGTAACAGGGGCTACGAGCAGTACTTC
cdr3_aa: CAWRDIRNRGYEQYF

v_call: TRBV28
clone_size: few
j_call: TRBJ1-2
d_call: .
cdr3_nt: TGTGCCAGCAACAACCGAGGGGGGCTAGATGGCTACACCTTC
cdr3_aa: CASNNRGGLDGYTF

v_call: TRBV6-1
clone_size: few
j_call: TRBJ2-1
d_call: .
cdr3_nt: TGTGCCAGCATACAAAGGGCCCGGACAGCTTCCTACAATGAGCAGTTCTTC
cdr3_aa: CASIQRARTASYNEQFF

v_call: TRBV5-1
clone_size: many
j_call: TRBJ2-7
d_call: .
cdr3_nt: TGCGCCAGCAGCTTGGCCTCGGACAGCTCCTACGAGCAGTACTTC
cdr3_aa: CASSLASDSSYEQYF

v_call: TRBV6-1
clone_size: .
j_call: TRBJ1-4
d_call: .
cdr3_nt: TGTGCCAGCCTTCGCGGGGGACTGCTTAATGAAAAACTGTTTTTT
cdr3_aa: CASLRGGLLNEKLFF

v_call: TRBV28
clone_size: .
j_call: TRBJ2-6
d_call: .
cdr3_nt: TGTGCCAGCAGTTTAAAGCAAAAGATGAACTCTGGGGCCAACGTCCTGACTTTC
cdr3_aa: CASSLKQKMNSGANVLTF

v_call: TRBV5-1
clone_size: few
j_call: TRBJ2-3
d_call: TRBD2
cdr3_nt: TGCGCCAGCAGCTACGGGACTAGCGGGGGAGCTAGCACAGATACGCAGTATTTT
cdr3_aa: CASSYGTSGGASTDTQYF

v_call: TRBV7-8
clone_size: .
j_call: TRBJ2-5
d_call: TRBD1
cdr3_nt: TGTGCCAGCAGCAACCGGGACAGGGTTTCGGAGACCCAGTACTTC
cdr3_aa: CASSNRDRVSETQYF

v_call: TRBV11-2
clone_size: many
j_call: TRBJ2-7
d_call: .
cdr3_nt: TGTGCCAGCAGCTTAGAAGTCAGAGACGAGCAGTACTTC
cdr3_aa: CASSLEVRDEQYF

v_call: TRBV20-1
clone_size: few
j_call: TRBJ1-5
d_call: TRBD1
cdr3_nt: TGCAGTGCCACGGGACAGAACTTTAATCAGCCCCAGCATTTT
cdr3_aa: CSATGQNFNQPQHF